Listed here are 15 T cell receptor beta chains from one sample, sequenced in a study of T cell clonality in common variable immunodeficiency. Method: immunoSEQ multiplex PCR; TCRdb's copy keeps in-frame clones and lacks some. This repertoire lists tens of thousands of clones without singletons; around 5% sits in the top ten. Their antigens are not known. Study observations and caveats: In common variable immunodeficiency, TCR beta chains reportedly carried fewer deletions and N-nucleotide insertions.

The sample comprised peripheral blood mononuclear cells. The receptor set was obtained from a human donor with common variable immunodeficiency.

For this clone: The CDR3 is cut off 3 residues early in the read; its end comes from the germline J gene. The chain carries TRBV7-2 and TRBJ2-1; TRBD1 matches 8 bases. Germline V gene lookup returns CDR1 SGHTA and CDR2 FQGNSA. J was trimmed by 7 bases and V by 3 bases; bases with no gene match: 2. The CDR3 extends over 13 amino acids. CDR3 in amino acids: CASSLTGVNEQFF. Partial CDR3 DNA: TGTGCCAGCAGCTTGACAGGGGTGAATGAG.

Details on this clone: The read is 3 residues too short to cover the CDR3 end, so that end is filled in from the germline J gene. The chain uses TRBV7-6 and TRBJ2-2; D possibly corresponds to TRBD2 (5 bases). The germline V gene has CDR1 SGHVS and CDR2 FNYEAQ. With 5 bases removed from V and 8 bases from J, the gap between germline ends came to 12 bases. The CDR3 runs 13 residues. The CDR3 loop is CASSILVSGELFF. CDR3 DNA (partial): TGTGCCAGCAGCATACTAGTTTCGGGGGAG.

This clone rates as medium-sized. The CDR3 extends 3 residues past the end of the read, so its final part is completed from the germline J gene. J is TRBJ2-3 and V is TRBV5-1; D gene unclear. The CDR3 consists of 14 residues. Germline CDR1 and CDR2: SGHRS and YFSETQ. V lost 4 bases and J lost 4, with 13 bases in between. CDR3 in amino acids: CASSDNFIPDTQYF. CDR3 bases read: TGCGCCAGCAGCGACAATTTTATCCCAGATACG. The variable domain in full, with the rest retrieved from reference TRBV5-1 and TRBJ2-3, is KAGVTQTPRYLIKTRGQQVTLSCSPISGHRSVSWYQQTPGQGLQFLFEYFSETQRNKGNFPGRFSGRQFSNSRSEMNVSTLELGDSALYLCASSDNFIPDTQYFGPGTRLTVL.

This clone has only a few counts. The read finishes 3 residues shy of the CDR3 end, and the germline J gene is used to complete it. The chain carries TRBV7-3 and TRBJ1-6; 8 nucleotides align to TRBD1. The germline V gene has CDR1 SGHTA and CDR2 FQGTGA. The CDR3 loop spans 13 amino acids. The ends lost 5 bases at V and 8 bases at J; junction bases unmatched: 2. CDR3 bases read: TGTGCCAGCAGCATGGACAGGGATTCACCC. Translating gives CASSMDRDSP. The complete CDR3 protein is CASSMDRDSPLHF.

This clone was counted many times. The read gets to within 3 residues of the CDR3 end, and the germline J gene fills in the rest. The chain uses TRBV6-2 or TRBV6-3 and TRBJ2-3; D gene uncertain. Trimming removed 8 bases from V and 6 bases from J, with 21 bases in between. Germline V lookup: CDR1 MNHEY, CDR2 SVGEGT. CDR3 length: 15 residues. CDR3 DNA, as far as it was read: TGTGCCAGCGCACCCCGTACGGTCCTTTTGGATACG. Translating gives CASAPRTVLLDT. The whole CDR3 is CASAPRTVLLDTQYF.

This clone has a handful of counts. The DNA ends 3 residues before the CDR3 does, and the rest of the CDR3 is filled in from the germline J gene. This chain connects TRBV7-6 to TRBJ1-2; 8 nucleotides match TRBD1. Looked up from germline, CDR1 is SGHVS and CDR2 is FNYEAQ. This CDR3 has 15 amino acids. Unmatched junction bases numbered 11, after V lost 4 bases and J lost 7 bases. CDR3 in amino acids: CASSSGTGSLGGYTF. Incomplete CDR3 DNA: TGTGCCAGCAGCTCCGGGACAGGTAGCCTCGGTGGC.

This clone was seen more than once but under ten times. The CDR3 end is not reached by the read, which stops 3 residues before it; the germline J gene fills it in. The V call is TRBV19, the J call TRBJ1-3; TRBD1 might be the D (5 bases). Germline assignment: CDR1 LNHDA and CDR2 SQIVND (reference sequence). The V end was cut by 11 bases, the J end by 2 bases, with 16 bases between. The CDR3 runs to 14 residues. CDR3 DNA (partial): TGTGCCGCAAAACAGGCCCCGGCTGGAAACACC. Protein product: CAAKQAPAGNT. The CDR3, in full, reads CAAKQAPAGNTIYF.

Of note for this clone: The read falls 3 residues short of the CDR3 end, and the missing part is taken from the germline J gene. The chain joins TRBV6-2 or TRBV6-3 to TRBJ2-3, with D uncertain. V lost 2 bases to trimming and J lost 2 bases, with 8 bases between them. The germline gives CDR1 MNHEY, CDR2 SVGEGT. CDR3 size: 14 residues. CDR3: CASSYVTATDTQYF. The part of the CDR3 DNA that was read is TGTGCCAGCAGTTACGTCACAGCCACAGATACG.

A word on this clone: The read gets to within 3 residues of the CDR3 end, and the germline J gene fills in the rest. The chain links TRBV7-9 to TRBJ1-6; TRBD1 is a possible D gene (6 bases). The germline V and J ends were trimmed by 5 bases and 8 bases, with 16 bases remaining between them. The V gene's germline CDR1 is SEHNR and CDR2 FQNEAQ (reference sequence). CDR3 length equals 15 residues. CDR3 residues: CASSPRGLSDSPLHF. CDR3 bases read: TGTGCCAGCAGCCCCAGGGGTCTGTCTGATTCACCC. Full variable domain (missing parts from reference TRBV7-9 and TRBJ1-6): DTGVSQNPRHKITKRGQNVTFRCDPISEHNRLYWYRQTLGQGPEFLTYFQNEAQLEKSRLLSDRFSAERPKGSFSTLEIQRTEQGDSAMYLCASSPRGLSDSPLHFGNGTRLTVT.

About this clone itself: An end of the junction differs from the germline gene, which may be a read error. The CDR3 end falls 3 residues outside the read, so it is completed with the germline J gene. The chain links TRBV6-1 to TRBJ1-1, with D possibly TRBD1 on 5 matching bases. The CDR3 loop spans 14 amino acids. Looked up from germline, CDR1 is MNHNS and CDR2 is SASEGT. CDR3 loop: CASSQARGDTEAFF. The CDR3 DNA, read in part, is TGTGCCAGCAGTCAAGCACGGGGGGACACTGAA.

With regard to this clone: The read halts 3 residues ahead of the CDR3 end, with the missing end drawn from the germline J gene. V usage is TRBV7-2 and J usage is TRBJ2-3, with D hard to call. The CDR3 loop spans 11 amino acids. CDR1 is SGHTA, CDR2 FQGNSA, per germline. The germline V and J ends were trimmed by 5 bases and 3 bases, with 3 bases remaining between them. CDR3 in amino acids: CASSPTDTQYF. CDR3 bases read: TGTGCCAGCAGCCCAACAGATACG.

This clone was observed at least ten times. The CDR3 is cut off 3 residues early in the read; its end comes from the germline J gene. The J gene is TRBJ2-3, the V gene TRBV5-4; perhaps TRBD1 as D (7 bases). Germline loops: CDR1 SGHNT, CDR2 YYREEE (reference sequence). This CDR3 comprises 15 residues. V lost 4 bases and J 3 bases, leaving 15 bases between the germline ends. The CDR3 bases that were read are TGTGCCAGCAGCCCCCGTTCAGGGGGGACAGATACG. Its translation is CASSPRSGGTDT. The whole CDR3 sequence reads CASSPRSGGTDTQYF.

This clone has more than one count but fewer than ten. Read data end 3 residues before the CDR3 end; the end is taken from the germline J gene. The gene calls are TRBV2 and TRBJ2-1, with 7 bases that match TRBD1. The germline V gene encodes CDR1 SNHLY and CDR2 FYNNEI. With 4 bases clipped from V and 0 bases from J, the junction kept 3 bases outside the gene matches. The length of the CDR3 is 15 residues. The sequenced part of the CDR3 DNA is TGTGCCAGCAGTGGAACAGGGGCCTCCTACAATGAG. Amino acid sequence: CASSGTGASYNE. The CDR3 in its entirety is CASSGTGASYNEQFF.

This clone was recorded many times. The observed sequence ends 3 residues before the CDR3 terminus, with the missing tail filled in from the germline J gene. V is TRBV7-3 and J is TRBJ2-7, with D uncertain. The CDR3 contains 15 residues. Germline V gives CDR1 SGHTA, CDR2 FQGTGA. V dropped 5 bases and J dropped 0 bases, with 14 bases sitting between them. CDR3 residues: CASSPAVKGSYEQYF. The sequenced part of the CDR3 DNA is TGTGCCAGCAGCCCGGCAGTCAAGGGCTCCTACGAG.

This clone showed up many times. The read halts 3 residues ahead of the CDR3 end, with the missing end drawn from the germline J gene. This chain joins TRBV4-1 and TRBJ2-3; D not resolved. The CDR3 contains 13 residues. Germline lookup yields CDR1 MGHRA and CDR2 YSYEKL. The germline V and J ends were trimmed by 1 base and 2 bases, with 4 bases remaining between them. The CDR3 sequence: CASSQGPTDTQYF. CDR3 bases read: TGCGCCAGCAGCCAAGGGCCCACAGATACG.